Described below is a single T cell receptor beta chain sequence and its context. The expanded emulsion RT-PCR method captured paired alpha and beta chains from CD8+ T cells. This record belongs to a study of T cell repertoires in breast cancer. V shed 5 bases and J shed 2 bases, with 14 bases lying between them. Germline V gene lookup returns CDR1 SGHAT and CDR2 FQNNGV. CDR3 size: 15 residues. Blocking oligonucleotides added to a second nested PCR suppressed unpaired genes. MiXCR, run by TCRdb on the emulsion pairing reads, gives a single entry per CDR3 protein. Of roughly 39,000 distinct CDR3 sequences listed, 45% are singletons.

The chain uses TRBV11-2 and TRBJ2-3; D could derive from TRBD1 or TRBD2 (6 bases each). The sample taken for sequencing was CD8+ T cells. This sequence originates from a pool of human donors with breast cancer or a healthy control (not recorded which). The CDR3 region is CASSTGAILTDTQYF. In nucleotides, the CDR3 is TGTGCCAGCAGCACGGGGGCAATCCTCACAGATACGCAGTATTTT.